The clone carrying this TCR beta chain was seen ten or more times. What it binds is unknown. This sample was taken from a study of regulatory T cells in long-lasting Graves disease. Whole-study context: A definition of persistent Graves' disease required over 5 years of antithyroid drugs plus positive TSH receptor antibodies. Whole-study findings and limits: With persistent disease, TRBV28, TRBJ1-2 and TRBJ2-5 were the favored segments.

The CDR3 consists of 12 residues. The germline CDR1 and CDR2 sequences are PRHDT and FYEKMQ (reference sequence). Trimming took 4 bases from V and 8 from J; bases not matched to a gene: 3. Library construction for TCR beta used iRepertoire HTBI primers and Arm-PCR of CDR3 regions. Authors' data handling: Sequenced samples collectively carried some 60 TRBV and about 15 TRBJ segments. Via MiXCR, TCRdb re-called the multiplex PCR reads, giving one row per CDR3 protein. TCRdb's processing, not the study's, gives the V and J calls here. The table includes some 340,000 distinct CDR3 sequences, approximately 25% detected once. Time point specified: persistent/refractory GD, antithyroid drugs over 5 years with positive TRAb. The TCR library was prepared using RNA isolated from PBMCs. A peripheral blood sample, approximately 10 milliliters in volume, was drawn into EDTA tubes.

The sequencing used peripheral blood mononuclear cells (PBMCs), collected when the disease was refractory, from a patient treated with antithyroid drugs. This receptor was identified in a woman aged 40 to 55 with Graves disease. The V call is TRBV13, the J call TRBJ1-1; 8 nucleotides match TRBD1. The CDR3 is CASSWTGREAFF. The CDR3 coding sequence is TGTGCCAGCAGCTGGACAGGGCGAGAAGCTTTCTTT.